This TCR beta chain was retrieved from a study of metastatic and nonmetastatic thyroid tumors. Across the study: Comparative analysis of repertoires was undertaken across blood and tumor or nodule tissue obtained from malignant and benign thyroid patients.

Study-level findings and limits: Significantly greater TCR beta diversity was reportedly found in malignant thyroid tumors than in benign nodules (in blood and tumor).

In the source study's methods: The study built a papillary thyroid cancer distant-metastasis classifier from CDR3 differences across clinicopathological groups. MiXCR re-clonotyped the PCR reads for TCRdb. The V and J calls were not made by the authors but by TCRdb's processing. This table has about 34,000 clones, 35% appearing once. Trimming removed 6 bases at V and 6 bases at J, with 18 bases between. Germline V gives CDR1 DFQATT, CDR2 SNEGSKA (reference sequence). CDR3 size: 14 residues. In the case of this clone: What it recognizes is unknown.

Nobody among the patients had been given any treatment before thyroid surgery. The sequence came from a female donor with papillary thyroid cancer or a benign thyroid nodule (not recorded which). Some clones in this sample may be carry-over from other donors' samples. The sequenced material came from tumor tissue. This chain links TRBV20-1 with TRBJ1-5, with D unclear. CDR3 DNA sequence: TGCAGTGCCGCCGGCCGAGCCAAGGGTCAGCCCCAGCATTTT. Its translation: CSAAGRAKGQPQHF.